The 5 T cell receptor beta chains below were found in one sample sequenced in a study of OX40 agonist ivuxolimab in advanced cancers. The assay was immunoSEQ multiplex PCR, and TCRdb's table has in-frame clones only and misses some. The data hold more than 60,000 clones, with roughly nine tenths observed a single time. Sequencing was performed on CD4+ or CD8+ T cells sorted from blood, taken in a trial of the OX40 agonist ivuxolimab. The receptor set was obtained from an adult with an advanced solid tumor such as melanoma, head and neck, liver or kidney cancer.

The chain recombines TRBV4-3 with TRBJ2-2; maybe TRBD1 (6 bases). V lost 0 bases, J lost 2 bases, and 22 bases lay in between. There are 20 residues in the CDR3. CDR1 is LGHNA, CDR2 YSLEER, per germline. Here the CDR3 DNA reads TGCGCCAGCAGCCAAGAGGCGGTTCTCCTTAGGGGGTTAAACACCGGGGAGCTGTTTTTT. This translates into CASSQEAVLLRGLNTGELFF.

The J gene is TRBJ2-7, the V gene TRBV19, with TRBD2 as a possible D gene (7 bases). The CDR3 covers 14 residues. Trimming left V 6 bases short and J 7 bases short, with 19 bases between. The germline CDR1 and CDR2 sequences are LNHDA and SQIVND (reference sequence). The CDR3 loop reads CASSPVGGGYEQYF. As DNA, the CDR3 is TGTGCCAGTAGCCCGGTGGGAGGGGGTTATGAGCAGTACTTC.

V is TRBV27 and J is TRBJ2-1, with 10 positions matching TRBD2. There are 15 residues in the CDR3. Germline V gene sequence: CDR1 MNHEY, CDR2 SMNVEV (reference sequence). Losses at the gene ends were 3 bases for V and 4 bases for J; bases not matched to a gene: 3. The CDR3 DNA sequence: TGTGCCAGCAGTTTCGAAGCGGGAGGGTACAATGAGCAGTTCTTC. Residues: CASSFEAGGYNEQFF.

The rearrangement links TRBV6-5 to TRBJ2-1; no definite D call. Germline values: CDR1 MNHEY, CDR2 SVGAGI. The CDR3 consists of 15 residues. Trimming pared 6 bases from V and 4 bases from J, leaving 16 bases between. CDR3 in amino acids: CASSPIRISYNEQFF. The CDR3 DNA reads TGTGCCAGCAGCCCGATAAGGATCAGTTACAATGAGCAGTTCTTC.

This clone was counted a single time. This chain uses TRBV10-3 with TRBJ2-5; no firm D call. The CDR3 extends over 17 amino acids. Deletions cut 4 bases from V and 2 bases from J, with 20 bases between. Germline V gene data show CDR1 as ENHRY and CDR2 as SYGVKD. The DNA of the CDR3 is TGTGCCATCAGTGGGAACTTGGGCGAGCTTACTCAAGAGACCCAGTACTTC. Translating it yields CAISGNLGELTQETQYF.